A single sample is the source of the 13 T cell receptor beta chains below, sequenced in a study of beta chain features in type 1 diabetes. Study-wide results and limits: Among all four CD4+ subsets, Type 1 diabetes patients had TCRB CDR3s that were moderately but significantly shorter.

The antigens of these receptors remain unknown. Every isolated RNA sample was fully reverse transcribed, so sequencing captured expressed TCRB transcripts. Profiling relied on immunoSEQ multiplex PCR, and the TCRdb table lists in-frame clones only, not all of them. The table lists hundreds of thousands of clones, 10% to 15% of them singletons, with 0.0095% to 0.012% in the top ten. Sample: naive CD4+ T cells from blood. The receptors stem from a woman between 18 and 29 years old with type 1 diabetes.

V gene TRBV4-1 combines with J gene TRBJ2-3; possible D gene TRBD1, 6 bases. The ends were cut back, 6 bases at V and 3 bases at J, with 16 bases in the middle. CDR3 length: 15 residues. Germline V lookup: CDR1 MGHRA, CDR2 YSYEKL. CDR3 DNA sequence: TGCGCCAGCAGGAAACAGGGTATAGGGACAGATACGCAGTATTTT. The encoded protein is CASRKQGIGTDTQYF.

This clone was observed once. V is TRBV2 and J is TRBJ1-5; no firm D call. The V end lost 6 bases, the J end lost 1 base, and 7 bases lay between the germline ends. From germline, CDR1 is SNHLY and CDR2 FYNNEI. The CDR3 contains 13 residues. The CDR3 sequence is CASRTLSNQPQHF. CDR3 DNA sequence: TGTGCCAGCAGAACCCTAAGCAATCAGCCCCAGCATTTT.

This clone was counted a few times. The chain has TRBV2 and TRBJ2-7, with TRBD2 identical over 8 bases. The CDR3 runs to 14 residues. CDR1 and CDR2 (germline): SNHLY, FYNNEI. The junction had 9 bases not matched to a gene; V was cut back by 5 bases and J by 6 bases. The CDR3 loop reads CASSLFSGTGEQYF. As DNA, the CDR3 is TGTGCCAGCAGTTTATTTAGCGGGACGGGCGAGCAGTACTTC. The complete variable domain, with remaining parts taken from reference TRBV2 and TRBJ2-7, reads EPEVTQTPSHQVTQMGQEVILRCVPISNHLYFYWYRQILGQKVEFLVSFYNNEISEKSEIFDDQFSVERPDGSNFTLKIRSTKLEDSAMYFCASSLFSGTGEQYFGPGTRLTVT.

This clone occurred a few times. The sample carries other DNA sequences with the same CDR3. V is TRBV5-1 and J is TRBJ2-5; D gene unclear. V was clipped by 4 bases and J by 4 bases, with 5 bases between them. CDR1 is SGHRS and CDR2 is YFSETQ in the germline V gene. This CDR3 region has 11 residues. The DNA of the CDR3 is TGCGCCAGCAGCCCCGGAGAGACCCAGTACTTC. Translated, it gives CASSPGETQYF.

The chain has TRBV11-2 and TRBJ2-2; TRBD2 matches at 11 bases. V shed 4 bases, J shed 8 bases, and the junction held 6 bases outside the gene matches. CDR1 is SGHAT, CDR2 FQNNGV, per germline. CDR3 length equals 15 residues. The CDR3 DNA follows: TGTGCCAGCAGCTCGGTAGCGGGAGGGCCTGGGGAGCTGTTTTTT. Protein product: CASSSVAGGPGELFF.

A few counts support this clone. V is TRBV4-3 and J is TRBJ2-2; weak D call: TRBD2 (5 bases). V was cut by 5 bases and J by 7 bases, with 14 bases left in between. The CDR3 consists of 14 residues. Germline CDR1 is LGHNA and CDR2 is YSLEER. CDR3 DNA: TGCGCCAGCAGCTCACCGCCGGCGGGCGGGGAGCTGTTTTTT. This codes for CASSSPPAGGELFF.

The J gene is TRBJ2-7, the V gene TRBV5-4, with TRBD2 matching 15 bases. The ends lost 0 bases at V and 2 bases at J; junction bases unmatched: 9. This CDR3 region has 19 residues. Germline-derived CDR1 and CDR2 are SGHNT and YYREEE (reference sequence). The CDR3 loop is CASSLERGLAGGPTYEQYF. CDR3 coding DNA: TGTGCCAGCAGCTTGGAACGGGGACTAGCGGGGGGTCCAACCTACGAGCAGTACTTC.

The chain has TRBV5-6 and TRBJ1-2, with 9 bases lining up with TRBD1. CDR1 and CDR2 from the germline V gene are SGHDT and YYEEEE. V gave up 4 bases and J gave up 4 bases; unmatched junction bases: 8. The CDR3 totals 15 residues. The CDR3 bases are TGTGCCAGCAGCCCACGAGGACAGGGGAGCTATGGCTACACCTTC. Translation gives CASSPRGQGSYGYTF.

This clone was seen a handful of times. The genes are TRBV20-1 and TRBJ1-5; the D is unclear. CDR3 length equals 10 residues. Trimming stripped 6 bases from V and 10 bases from J, with 10 bases between. Per the germline V gene, CDR1 is DFQATT and CDR2 is SNEGSKA (reference sequence). The DNA for the CDR3 is TGCAGTGCCCCAGGTTCCCCCCAGCATTTT. Protein product: CSAPGSPQHF.

The chain joins TRBV29-1 to TRBJ2-7; D gene uncertain. The CDR3 extends over 12 amino acids. Per the germline V gene, CDR1 is SQVTM and CDR2 is ANQGSEA. With 6 bases removed from V and 1 base from J, the gap between germline ends came to 10 bases. Here the CDR3 reads CSVSAVSYEQYF. The CDR3 nucleotides are TGCAGCGTGTCGGCGGTTTCCTACGAGCAGTACTTC.

This chain connects TRBV18 to TRBJ1-5, with 7 bases that match TRBD1. The V gene end was trimmed by 5 bases and the J gene end by 3 bases; junction bases not matched to a gene: 7. This CDR3 has 15 residues. The germline V gene encodes CDR1 KGHSH and CDR2 LQKENI. The DNA for the CDR3 is TGTGCCAGCTCATCGACAGGGTGGGACAATCAGCCCCAGCATTTT. As protein: CASSSTGWDNQPQHF.

The gene calls are TRBV5-1 and TRBJ2-3, with 9 bases identical to TRBD2. The CDR3 runs to 16 residues. Germline loops: CDR1 SGHRS, CDR2 YFSETQ. V lost 2 bases and J lost 0; bases outside the gene matches: 4. CDR3 in DNA: TGCGCCAGCAGCTTCATCCTAGCGGGAAGCACAGATACGCAGTATTTT. It yields the protein CASSFILAGSTDTQYF.

The V gene is TRBV7-9, the J gene TRBJ2-7, with 7 bases aligning to TRBD1. CDR3 length: 14 amino acids. Germline CDR1 and CDR2: SEHNR and FQNEAQ (reference sequence). The V gene end was trimmed by 5 bases and the J gene end by 2 bases; junction bases not matched to a gene: 6. CDR3 residues: CASSPQGPTYEQYF. In DNA, the CDR3 is TGTGCCAGCAGCCCACAGGGGCCGACCTACGAGCAGTACTTC.